This TCR beta chain was sequenced for a study of identical twins. Germline V gene lookup returns CDR1 SGHKS and CDR2 YYEKEE (reference sequence). The CDR3 totals 15 residues. The V and J ends lost 3 bases and 11 bases, in that order; junction bases with no gene match: 10. TCRdb independently ran MiXCR on the 5' RACE reads; one entry per CDR3 protein. The sample carries roughly 630,000 distinct CDR3 sequences, under 8.5% recorded once. The same sample was also studied in work on yellow fever vaccine responses in identical twins.

The sequence came from a woman between 18 and 29 years old in good health. Sequenced input: PBMCs. The chain has TRBV5-5 and TRBJ2-1; TRBD1 matches at 11 bases. CDR3 amino acids: CASSSGDGTGGKQFF. CDR3 coding DNA: TGTGCCAGCAGCTCGGGGGACGGGACAGGGGGGAAGCAGTTCTTC.